One sample yielded the 12 T cell receptor beta chains listed below, sequenced in a study of T cells in Graves' hyperthyroidism and ophthalmopathy. Amplification targeted TCR beta CDR3 regions from RNA transcripts. During a first-round RT-PCR of the TCR CDR3, the HTBI primer set was used. Using its own MiXCR run on the multiplex PCR reads, TCRdb lists one record per CDR3 protein. The repertoire consists of around 420,000 distinct CDR3 sequences, with 15% to 19% occurring once and the leading ten covering around an eighth. Sequenced sample: blood. The receptors were sampled from a woman aged 18-30 years with Graves' hyperthyroidism.

This clonotype turned up a few times. The CDR3 nucleotides read TGTGCCAGCAGCCGACCGGGACAGGGGGCAGGGGGCTACACCTTC. This encodes CASSRPGQGAGGYTF. The V gene is TRBV28, the J gene TRBJ1-2; 12 bases are a match to TRBD1. Losses at the gene ends were 6 bases for V and 8 bases for J; bases not matched to a gene: 10. CDR3 length: 15 amino acids. The germline CDR1 and CDR2 sequences are MDHEN and SYDVKM.

V usage is TRBV4-1 and J usage is TRBJ1-5; 9 bases are shared with TRBD1. V shed 0 bases, J shed 2 bases, and the junction held 2 bases outside the gene matches. Germline V lookup: CDR1 MGHRA, CDR2 YSYEKL. This CDR3 comprises 16 residues. The CDR3 DNA reads as TGCGCCAGCAGCCAAGATCGGGACAGGGGCAATCAGCCCCAGCATTTT. As protein: CASSQDRDRGNQPQHF.

The V and J genes are TRBV6-5 and TRBJ1-5; 12 bases fit TRBD1. Germline trimming cut 2 bases from V and 1 base from J; bases unmatched to any gene: 6. This CDR3 spans 18 amino acids. Germline V gene data show CDR1 as MNHEY and CDR2 as SVGAGI. The CDR3 DNA reads as TGTGCCAGCAGTTACCCCCGGGACAGGGGGCGAAGCAATCAGCCCCAGCATTTT. Its protein is CASSYPRDRGRSNQPQHF.

Ten or more counts support this clonotype. The chain has TRBV20-1 and TRBJ2-3; D may match TRBD1 or TRBD2 (5 bases each). This CDR3 comprises 16 residues. The V gene's germline CDR1 is DFQATT and CDR2 SNEGSKA (reference sequence). Trimming shortened V by 0 bases and J by 4 bases, and 17 bases separated the two germline ends. The CDR3 sequence is CSAREIGTGLADTQYF. The DNA for the CDR3 is TGCAGTGCTAGAGAGATCGGGACGGGATTAGCAGATACGCAGTATTTT.

This clonotype was seen many times. The V and J genes are TRBV6-1 and TRBJ2-3, with 11 nucleotides matching TRBD2. Looked up from germline, CDR1 is MNHNS and CDR2 is SASEGT. V shed 5 bases, J shed 0 bases, and the junction held 10 bases outside the gene matches. This CDR3 is 18 amino acids long. CDR3 sequence reads: CASSPRLAGITSTDTQYF. In nucleotides, the CDR3 is TGTGCCAGCAGTCCTCGACTAGCGGGAATAACTAGCACAGATACGCAGTATTTT.

This clonotype was seen ten or more times. The chain is built from TRBV6-5 and TRBJ2-2, with TRBD2 identical over 11 bases. V shed 1 base and J 6 bases; nucleotides not matched to a gene: 10. The CDR3 extends over 18 amino acids. CDR1 and CDR2 (germline): MNHEY, SVGAGI. CDR3 sequence: CASSYLGKTSGEAGELFF. CDR3 sequence (DNA): TGTGCCAGCAGTTACTTAGGGAAGACTAGCGGGGAGGCCGGGGAGCTGTTTTTT.

The table lists this clonotype with a few counts. This chain connects TRBV9 to TRBJ2-1; 8 nucleotides line up with TRBD2. In germline, CDR1 is SGDLS, CDR2 YYNGEE. This CDR3 is built from 16 residues. V gave up 2 bases and J gave up 5 bases; unmatched junction bases: 9. The CDR3: CASSVDPGLVDNEQFF. The CDR3 coding sequence is TGTGCCAGCAGCGTCGACCCGGGACTAGTAGACAATGAGCAGTTCTTC. Together with reference TRBV9 and TRBJ2-1, the CDR3 gives the full variable domain: DSGVTQTPKHLITATGQRVTLRCSPRSGDLSVYWYQQSLDQGLQFLIQYYNGEERAKGNILERFSAQQFPDLHSELNLSSLELGDSALYFCASSVDPGLVDNEQFFGPGTRLTVL.

This clonotype was found a few times. The rearrangement uses TRBV9 and TRBJ1-1, with TRBD1 matching over 10 bases. The CDR3 sequence is 16 residues long. The junction had 11 bases not matched to a gene; V was cut back by 3 bases and J by 6 bases. Germline values: CDR1 SGDLS, CDR2 YYNGEE. The CDR3 DNA reads as TGTGCCAGCAGCGCCTATGGACAGGGGGTTATCCCTGAAGCTTTCTTT. Translating it yields CASSAYGQGVIPEAFF.

There are many counts of this clonotype. The chain is built from TRBV20-1 and TRBJ2-1; D remains unclear. Germline CDR1 reads DFQATT; CDR2 reads SNEGSKA (reference sequence). Trimming shortened V by 6 bases and J by 6 bases, and 12 bases separated the two germline ends. This CDR3 contains 12 residues. The CDR3 nucleotides are TGCAGTGCCCCCGTTAACCTCAATGAGCAGTTCTTC. Its protein product is CSAPVNLNEQFF.

The V gene is TRBV20-1, the J gene TRBJ1-3; D unclear. CDR1 and CDR2 from the germline V gene are DFQATT and SNEGSKA (reference sequence). This CDR3 contains 11 residues. V was clipped by 5 bases and J by 4 bases, with 6 bases between them. In nucleotides, the CDR3 is TGCAGTGCTCCTCAAGGAAACACCATATATTTT. Its translation is CSAPQGNTIYF.

The gene calls are TRBV14 and TRBJ1-2; D not certain. CDR1 and CDR2 from the germline V gene are SGHDN and FVKESK. This CDR3 has 12 residues. Trimming left V 0 bases short and J 8 bases short, with 7 bases between. The CDR3 sequence is CASSQDSGGYTF. The CDR3 region has the DNA TGTGCCAGCAGCCAAGACAGTGGGGGCTACACCTTC.

In this sample, this clonotype turned up a few times. The V gene is TRBV20-1, the J gene TRBJ1-2; perhaps TRBD1 as D (5 bases). This CDR3 region has 14 residues. Germline CDR1 and CDR2: DFQATT and SNEGSKA (reference sequence). Between the trimmed V and J ends, which lost 3 bases and 8 bases, there was a span of 19 bases. The CDR3 protein is CSARVRANNGGYTF. The CDR3 nucleotides are TGCAGTGCTAGGGTCAGGGCGAATAATGGGGGCTACACCTTC.